This passage covers 32 T cell receptor beta chains from one sample sequenced in a study of cytomegalovirus exposure and HLA in healthy donors. The primer mix had 60 Vbeta and 13 Jbeta primers. Assay: immunoSEQ multiplex PCR; the TCRdb copy retains only in-frame clones and omits some. Of 63,000 or so clones in the sample, more than 60% are singletons; the top ten hold just under 3%. Sequenced material: PBMCs. Every receptor here comes from a woman younger than 45 in good health and CMV-seronegative.

The CDR3 is CASSFGQNTEAFF. The CDR3, as DNA: TGTGCCAGCAGCTTTGGGCAGAACACTGAAGCTTTCTTT. The chain carries TRBV4-2 and TRBJ1-1; no clear D gene. V lost 5 bases and J 1 base, leaving 8 bases between the germline ends. This CDR3 contains 13 residues. From germline, CDR1 is LGHNA and CDR2 YNFKEQ.

The chain uses TRBV5-1 and TRBJ2-2; 7 bases are a match to TRBD2. Germline V gene data show CDR1 as SGHRS and CDR2 as YFSETQ. The CDR3 runs 17 residues. The J segment lost 1 base and the V segment lost 0 bases, leaving 6 bases of the junction unmatched. The CDR3 loop reads CASSLAWASGNTGELFF. DNA for the CDR3: TGCGCCAGCAGCTTGGCCTGGGCTAGCGGGAACACCGGGGAGCTGTTTTTT.

The J gene is TRBJ2-1, the V gene TRBV30; TRBD1 aligns across 7 bases. Unmatched junction bases numbered 6, after V lost 6 bases and J lost 4 bases. Germline CDR1 is GTSNPN and CDR2 is SVGIG (reference sequence). CDR3 size: 13 residues. CDR3 nucleotides: TGTGCCTGCCTTGGGGACAGATACAATGAGCAGTTCTTC. It yields the protein CACLGDRYNEQFF.

This clone came up a few times. This rearrangement joins TRBV6-6 to TRBJ1-1, with 8 nucleotides matching TRBD1. The CDR3 runs to 15 residues. V dropped 8 bases and J dropped 0; count of bases not matched to a gene: 8. Looked up from germline, CDR1 is MNHNY and CDR2 is SVGAGI (reference sequence). In nucleotides, the CDR3 is TGTGCCAGCCGACCAGGGGGCCTTTTGAACACTGAAGCTTTCTTT. It specifies CASRPGGLLNTEAFF.

The V call is TRBV2, the J call TRBJ1-2; D is possibly TRBD1 (6 bases). CDR3 length: 14 residues. The germline gives CDR1 SNHLY, CDR2 FYNNEI. The V end was cut by 5 bases, the J end by 8 bases, with 18 bases between. The CDR3: CASSFKVQGEGYTF. In DNA, the CDR3 is TGTGCCAGCAGTTTTAAGGTACAGGGTGAAGGCTACACCTTC.

The V gene is TRBV30, the J gene TRBJ1-1; D possibly corresponds to TRBD1 (5 bases). CDR1 and CDR2 from the germline V gene are GTSNPN and SVGIG (reference sequence). The CDR3 is made up of 13 amino acids. Trimming left V 4 bases short and J 7 bases short, with 16 bases between. The CDR3 DNA is TGTGCCTGGATTCCGGCAGGGATCGATGAAGCTTTCTTT. Its translation: CAWIPAGIDEAFF.

The chain uses TRBV11-2 and TRBJ1-6; no definite D call. Trimming left V 0 bases short and J 6 bases short, with 12 bases between. In germline, CDR1 is SGHAT, CDR2 FQNNGV. The CDR3 contains 16 residues. The CDR3 coding sequence is TGTGCCAGCAGCTTAGATCCCGGAGGGTTTAATTCACCCCTCCACTTT. Translation: CASSLDPGGFNSPLHF.

The chain combines TRBV11-3 with TRBJ1-1, with unresolved D. Germline CDR1 SGHNT, CDR2 YENEEA. The CDR3 consists of 13 residues. The V end was cut by 5 bases, the J end by 1 base, with 8 bases between. In DNA, the CDR3 is TGTGCCAGCAGCCCGACACGGAACACTGAAGCTTTCTTT. Residues: CASSPTRNTEAFF.

This clone was detected a few times. V usage is TRBV4-3 and J usage is TRBJ2-7; D may be TRBD1 (5 bases). The CDR3 contains 15 residues. V was pared by 0 bases and J by 2 bases, with 11 bases between. Germline V gene lookup returns CDR1 LGHNA and CDR2 YSLEER. CDR3 protein: CASSQDPGRAYEQYF. The CDR3 DNA follows: TGCGCCAGCAGCCAAGATCCGGGCAGGGCCTACGAGCAGTACTTC.

This chain links TRBV19 with TRBJ1-2; D gene ambiguous. Between the trimmed V and J ends, which lost 4 bases and 4 bases, there was a span of 7 bases. The CDR3 loop spans 12 amino acids. Germline CDR1 is LNHDA and CDR2 is SQIVND (reference sequence). CDR3 sequence: CASSSHSYGYTF. The DNA for the CDR3 is TGTGCCAGTAGTAGCCACAGCTATGGCTACACCTTC.

The rearrangement links TRBV7-2 to TRBJ1-2; a possible D gene is TRBD1 (6 bases). Germline CDR1 reads SGHTA; CDR2 reads FQGNSA. The CDR3 spans 15 residues. V gave up 4 bases and J gave up 2 bases, with 14 bases separating them. The CDR3, as DNA: TGTGCCAGCAGCTGGAAGTCAGGGGAGAACTATGGCTACACCTTC. Residues: CASSWKSGENYGYTF.

The V call is TRBV5-1, the J call TRBJ2-7; perhaps TRBD1 as D (6 bases). V was shortened by 0 bases and J by 3 bases, with 10 bases between the two germline ends. The CDR3 extends over 14 amino acids. Germline values: CDR1 SGHRS, CDR2 YFSETQ. CDR3 in amino acids: CASSLVAGDYEQYF. Written as DNA, the CDR3 is TGCGCCAGCAGCTTGGTGGCAGGGGACTACGAGCAGTACTTC.

The chain employs TRBV5-1 and TRBJ2-3; a possible D gene is TRBD1 (6 bases). The CDR3 loop spans 17 amino acids. V was cut by 2 bases and J by 0 bases, with 16 bases left in between. Germline CDR1 SGHRS, CDR2 YFSETQ. The chain's CDR3 is CASSLSGTPRSTDTQYF. Written as DNA, the CDR3 is TGCGCCAGCAGCTTATCCGGGACACCCCGAAGCACAGATACGCAGTATTTT.

The chain combines TRBV21-1 with TRBJ2-7; the table's D call TRBD2 went unverified against the DNA. TRBV21-1 is labeled a pseudogene. This CDR3 spans 16 amino acids. The CDR3 spells CASSSGTSGKAYEQYV. The CDR3 coding sequence is TGTGCCAGCAGCTCCGGGACTAGCGGGAAAGCCTACGAGCAGTACGTC.

The chain employs TRBV30 and TRBJ1-5; TRBD1 might be the D (6 bases). CDR1 GTSNPN and CDR2 SVGIG come from the germline V gene (reference sequence). V was clipped by 0 bases and J by 1 base, with 13 bases between them. This CDR3 spans 16 amino acids. The CDR3 DNA sequence: TGTGCCTGGAGTGTGGGGGGGCTTCAGAGCAATCAGCCCCAGCATTTT. This translates into CAWSVGGLQSNQPQHF.

This sequence joins TRBV6-1 and TRBJ2-2; D may be TRBD1 (6 bases). The germline CDR1 and CDR2 sequences are MNHNS and SASEGT. The CDR3 length is 15 residues. Trimming pared 5 bases from V and 6 bases from J, leaving 16 bases between. The DNA of the CDR3 is TGTGCCAGCAGTCAGGGGCCGCCTTCATCCGGGGAGCTGTTTTTT. The encoded protein is CASSQGPPSSGELFF.

This rearrangement joins TRBV5-1 to TRBJ1-1; TRBD1 aligns across 7 bases. The germline V gene encodes CDR1 SGHRS and CDR2 YFSETQ. J was trimmed by 3 bases and V by 2 bases; bases with no gene match: 7. This CDR3 has 15 amino acids. CDR3 sequence reads: CASSFQGGTYTEAFF. The CDR3 DNA follows: TGCGCCAGCAGCTTTCAGGGGGGAACCTACACTGAAGCTTTCTTT.

The gene calls are TRBV9 and TRBJ2-2; possible D gene TRBD2, 5 bases. The V end lost 2 bases, the J end lost 3 bases, and 11 bases lay between the germline ends. Germline V lookup: CDR1 SGDLS, CDR2 YYNGEE. There are 15 residues in the CDR3. CDR3 amino acids: CASSVARRDTGELFF. The CDR3 nucleotides are TGTGCCAGCAGCGTTGCGAGGCGGGACACCGGGGAGCTGTTTTTT.

This clone appeared a single time. The chain couples TRBV18 to TRBJ2-3; 9 bases fit TRBD2. The CDR3 is 14 amino acids. V was pared by 6 bases and J by 6 bases, with 7 bases of the junction left unmatched. Germline V gene lookup returns CDR1 KGHSH and CDR2 LQKENI. This CDR3 reads CASSEGLAIDTQYF. The CDR3, as DNA: TGTGCCAGCTCGGAGGGACTAGCTATCGATACGCAGTATTTT.

The chain is built from TRBV2 and TRBJ2-2; 7 bases fit TRBD1. V lost 2 bases to trimming and J lost 1 base; unmatched junction nucleotides: 1. The CDR3 runs to 15 residues. CDR1 and CDR2 (germline): SNHLY, FYNNEI. The CDR3: CASSERTGNTGELFF. DNA of the CDR3: TGTGCCAGCAGTGAAAGGACAGGGAACACCGGGGAGCTGTTTTTT.

CDR3 sequence: CASSVEGKVTEAFF. The CDR3 nucleotides read TGTGCCAGCAGTGTGGAGGGAAAAGTAACTGAAGCTTTCTTT. This chain joins TRBV6-1 and TRBJ1-1; D gene ambiguous. This CDR3 is 14 amino acids long. Germline values: CDR1 MNHNS, CDR2 SASEGT. V gave up 4 bases and J gave up 5 bases, with 14 bases separating them.

The chain recombines TRBV5-6 with TRBJ2-5; a possible D gene is TRBD1 (6 bases). Germline assignment: CDR1 SGHDT and CDR2 YYEEEE. The CDR3 has 14 residues. The V end lost 0 bases, the J end lost 5 bases, and 11 bases lay between the germline ends. The CDR3 sequence is CASSLGRGWETQYF. Here the CDR3 DNA reads TGTGCCAGCAGCTTGGGCAGGGGCTGGGAGACCCAGTACTTC.

The chain employs TRBV11-2 and TRBJ2-5; D is possibly TRBD1 (6 bases). There are 15 residues in the CDR3. The germline V gene has CDR1 SGHAT and CDR2 FQNNGV. Trimming pared 3 bases from V and 4 bases from J, leaving 15 bases between. The DNA for the CDR3 is TGTGCCAGCAGCTTGGGGGCGCTTAGTTCAGAGACCCAGTACTTC. The encoded protein is CASSLGALSSETQYF.

The gene calls are TRBV7-8 and TRBJ1-1; D not certain. Germline V gene sequence: CDR1 SGHVS, CDR2 FQNEAQ. The CDR3 extends over 14 amino acids. Trimming took 5 bases from V and 1 from J, leaving 11 bases between them. The CDR3 here is CASSGYTGNTEAFF. CDR3 sequence (DNA): TGTGCCAGCAGCGGTTATACGGGGAACACTGAAGCTTTCTTT.

The chain uses TRBV30 and TRBJ2-7, with 8 bases aligning to TRBD2. Germline loops: CDR1 GTSNPN, CDR2 SVGIG (reference sequence). This CDR3 is built from 13 residues. Losses at the gene ends were 4 bases for V and 4 bases for J; bases not matched to a gene: 6. CDR3 nucleotides: TGTGCCTGGACCGGGGGGGTTAAGTACGAGCAGTACTTC. Translation gives CAWTGGVKYEQYF.

This clone appeared a few times. The rearrangement joins TRBV4-3 to TRBJ1-1; a weak D match, TRBD1 (5 bases). Germline V lookup: CDR1 LGHNA, CDR2 YSLEER. V lost 0 bases, J lost 2 bases, and 13 bases lay in between. The CDR3 runs to 16 residues. Here the CDR3 reads CASSQDIRTFNTEAFF. CDR3 in DNA: TGCGCCAGCAGCCAAGATATTAGGACATTTAACACTGAAGCTTTCTTT.

This chain connects TRBV4-1 to TRBJ1-5; D is uncertain. V lost 2 bases to trimming and J lost 7 bases, with 9 bases between them. Germline CDR1 reads MGHRA; CDR2 reads YSYEKL. The CDR3 is made up of 13 amino acids. Here the CDR3 reads CASSQTGSQPQHF. As DNA, the CDR3 is TGCGCCAGCAGCCAAACTGGGAGCCAGCCCCAGCATTTT.

This sequence joins TRBV7-9 and TRBJ2-3; 8 nucleotides align to TRBD2. The V and J ends lost 4 bases and 1 base, in that order; junction bases with no gene match: 7. CDR1 SEHNR and CDR2 FQNEAQ come from the germline V gene (reference sequence). CDR3 length equals 16 residues. The CDR3 region has the DNA TGTGCCAGCAGCTCGCGAGCACTAGCGGGCACAGATACGCAGTATTTT. Its translation is CASSSRALAGTDTQYF.

J is TRBJ2-1 and V is TRBV30; weak D call: TRBD2 (6 bases). This CDR3 has 12 residues. Looked up from germline, CDR1 is GTSNPN and CDR2 is SVGIG (reference sequence). Trimming stripped 0 bases from V and 8 bases from J, with 8 bases between. Here the CDR3 reads CAWSVRRDEQFF. In DNA, the CDR3 is TGTGCCTGGAGTGTACGGAGGGATGAGCAGTTCTTC.

The chain links TRBV19 to TRBJ2-2, with D possibly being TRBD1 (5 bases). Trimming removed 7 bases at V and 1 base at J, with 13 bases between. CDR3 length: 15 amino acids. In germline, CDR1 is LNHDA, CDR2 SQIVND (reference sequence). DNA for the CDR3: TGTGCCAGTAAAAAGGGGCGTTTGAACACCGGGGAGCTGTTTTTT. Its protein product is CASKKGRLNTGELFF.

The rearrangement links TRBV7-9 to TRBJ1-1; TRBD1 agrees at 9 bases. The junction had 10 bases not matched to a gene; V was cut back by 2 bases and J by 6 bases. The CDR3 loop spans 16 amino acids. Germline assignment: CDR1 SEHNR and CDR2 FQNEAQ (reference sequence). The CDR3 loop reads CASSLSVGQGTPEAFF. In DNA form, the CDR3 reads TGTGCCAGCAGCTTAAGCGTAGGACAGGGGACCCCTGAAGCTTTCTTT.

By share, this clone counts as medium-sized. This rearrangement joins TRBV5-5 to TRBJ1-2, with D unresolved. CDR3 size: 11 residues. The germline V gene has CDR1 SGHKS and CDR2 YYEKEE (reference sequence). Trimming left V 2 bases short and J 5 bases short, with 4 bases between. The CDR3 sequence: CASSFLYGYTF. CDR3 bases: TGTGCCAGCAGCTTCTTATATGGCTACACCTTC. Full variable domain (remainder filled in from reference TRBV5-5 and TRBJ1-2): DAGVTQSPTHLIKTRGQQVTLRCSPISGHKSVSWYQQVLGQGPQFIFQYYEKEERGRGNFPDRFSARQFPNYSSELNVNALLLGDSALYLCASSFLYGYTFGSGTRLTVV.